This T cell receptor (beta chain) was sequenced during a study of lymphopenia after photon versus proton radiotherapy (dated by TCRdb to between 2019 and 2020). As for the study more broadly: The immunological effects of photon versus proton radiation therapy were compared in patients with gastrointestinal tumors who developed high-grade lymphopenia. The study was designed to characterize how the impact on the immune system differs between the two radiation modalities. The cohort comprised about 19 patients with gastrointestinal tumors who received either photon or proton therapy and then developed lymphopenia. What the authors observed across the whole study: The authors looked at the survival association only in patients who died, and they framed better survival with proton therapy as a possibility rather than a demonstrated result. Across the cohort, among patients who died, a greater drop in TCR diversity after the nadir was inversely correlated with overall survival time. During treatment, patients who received proton therapy stayed relatively stable, whereas patients who received photon therapy lost naive T cells and TCR diversity and gained effector/memory populations. Once the lymphocyte count had reached its nadir, the repertoires of photon-treated patients showed oligoclonal expansion, particularly of CD8+ Temra cells, and this expansion drove the decline in diversity.

CDR1 SNHLY and CDR2 FYNNEI are derived from the germline V gene. V loses 0 bases of germline sequence and J loses 6 bases, and the interval between the two ends is 12 bases. From the cysteine through the phenylalanine, the CDR3 covers 15 amino acids. The retained sequence is limited to the CDR3, 45 bases, with the frame set at the first base. Library generation was performed with the immunoSEQ multiplex PCR assay. Alongside multiparametric flow cytometry, deep sequencing of rearranged TCR beta loci was used to profile the T cell repertoires. Drawn from immuneACCESS, this table holds only the in-frame rearrangements with V and J called that TCRdb kept. Clones are partly lost; checked studies trace under half to an unresolved V gene and leave the rest unexplained. Counted in this sample were over 50,000 clones; around 88% of them appeared once. The ten largest clonotypes hold approximately 2.2% of the sample.

A remark on this clone: No antigen is known for it. Base qualities are missing; no much larger clone stands one base away.

Sequencing was performed on peripheral blood, taken from a patient treated with photon-based radiotherapy. The TCR sequence derives from a man aged 40-55 years with gastric cancer. The V gene is TRBV2 and the J gene is TRBJ1-5, and the D gene may be TRBD1, 6 bases matching. The DNA reads as follows: TGTGCCAGCAGTGAAGCGCGGGGGGCAGGTCAGCCCCAGCATTTT. This encodes CASSEARGAGQPQHF.